Below, 27 T cell receptor beta chains from the same sample are listed, as sequenced in a study of spatial heterogeneity in lung cancer. This sample's time point: blood at routine non-recurrence follow-up after resection. Each CDR3 protein gets one entry after TCRdb re-called the 5' RACE reads with MiXCR. This sample has around 10,000 distinct CDR3 sequences, with roughly 22% found just once. Sequenced material: PBMCs, taken at follow-up. The source is a male donor with early-stage non-small cell lung cancer.

In DNA, the CDR3 is TGTGCCACCAGTGACCCAAGCCACCTAGGGGACGAGCAGTACTTC. It yields the protein CATSDPSHLGDEQYF. This sequence joins TRBV24-1 and TRBJ2-7; D is possibly TRBD1 (5 bases). CDR3 length equals 15 residues. CDR1 KGHDR and CDR2 SFDVKD come from the germline V gene. The ends were cut back, 4 bases at V and 5 bases at J, with 17 bases in the middle.

This clonotype was found many times. This chain joins TRBV28 and TRBJ2-5; unclear D gene. The germline V and J ends were trimmed by 5 bases and 5 bases, with 15 bases remaining between them. The CDR3 consists of 14 residues. Germline CDR1 reads MDHEN; CDR2 reads SYDVKM. DNA of the CDR3: TGTGCCAGCAGTCCCCCCATGTCCCTGGAGACCCAGTACTTC. Translation gives CASSPPMSLETQYF.

This clonotype was seen only a few times. The chain carries TRBV6-6 and TRBJ1-4; D gene ambiguous. Trimming removed 8 bases from V and 5 bases from J, with 3 bases in between. Looked up from germline, CDR1 is MNHNY and CDR2 is SVGAGI (reference sequence). The CDR3 spans 10 residues. CDR3 residues: CASQNEKLFF. The CDR3 region has the DNA TGTGCCAGCCAGAATGAAAAACTGTTTTTT.

In this sample, this clonotype turned up many times. The chain has TRBV29-1 and TRBJ2-7, with 14 bases that match TRBD2. The CDR3 has 15 amino acids. Germline values: CDR1 SQVTM, CDR2 ANQGSEA. Trimming at V came to 6 bases and at J to 2 bases, leaving 6 bases not matched to a gene. The CDR3 bases are TGCAGCGTGTCGAGGGGACTAGCGGGGGCCTACGAGCAGTACTTC. Its protein is CSVSRGLAGAYEQYF.

The chain links TRBV20-1 to TRBJ1-4; a possible D gene is TRBD1 (6 bases). Trimming removed 3 bases from V and 8 bases from J, with 16 bases in between. The CDR3 length is 14 residues. The germline CDR1 and CDR2 sequences are DFQATT and SNEGSKA (reference sequence). CDR3 nucleotide sequence: TGCAGTGCTAGGCAAGGGGGAGGTTTCGAAAAACTGTTTTTT. Translated: CSARQGGGFEKLFF.

This clonotype was counted many times. The chain links TRBV28 to TRBJ2-5, with 7 nucleotides matching TRBD1. The V and J ends lost 0 bases and 7 bases, in that order; junction bases with no gene match: 5. Looked up from germline, CDR1 is MDHEN and CDR2 is SYDVKM. CDR3 length: 14 amino acids. This chain's CDR3 is CASSLWGQSWTQYF. The DNA for the CDR3 is TGTGCCAGCAGTTTATGGGGACAGTCCTGGACCCAGTACTTC.

This clonotype is labeled as medium-sized (0.01 to 0.1%). This chain connects TRBV6-1 to TRBJ1-5; 7 bases line up with TRBD1. The V gene end was trimmed by 4 bases and the J gene end by 4 bases; junction bases not matched to a gene: 7. The CDR3 is 15 residues long. Germline V lookup: CDR1 MNHNS, CDR2 SASEGT. CDR3: CASSVVRQGNQPQHF. The CDR3 region has the DNA TGTGCCAGCAGTGTGGTAAGACAGGGAAATCAGCCCCAGCATTTT.

This clonotype was recorded at least ten times. The chain uses TRBV13 and TRBJ1-1; no reliable D call. Germline V gives CDR1 PRHDT, CDR2 FYEKMQ (reference sequence). This CDR3 region has 13 residues. The germline V and J ends were trimmed by 8 bases and 1 base, with 11 bases remaining between them. The CDR3 loop reads CASGGDTNTEAFF. CDR3 bases: TGTGCCAGCGGCGGGGATACGAACACTGAAGCTTTCTTT.

This clonotype showed up just a few times. V and J are TRBV11-2 and TRBJ2-6; 11 bases are a match to TRBD1. Germline CDR1 reads SGHAT; CDR2 reads FQNNGV. This CDR3 comprises 20 residues. V lost 0 bases, J lost 4 bases, and 11 bases stayed unmatched. The CDR3 protein is CASSLDFGTGGYGGANVLTF. CDR3 in DNA: TGTGCCAGCAGCTTAGATTTCGGGACAGGGGGATATGGAGGGGCCAACGTCCTGACTTTC.

In this sample, this clonotype turned up many times. V and J are TRBV7-9 and TRBJ2-5; TRBD2 is a possible D gene (5 bases). CDR1 is SEHNR, CDR2 FQNEAQ, per germline (reference sequence). This CDR3 is 16 amino acids long. Trimming removed 3 bases at V and 5 bases at J, with 19 bases between. CDR3 residues: CASSLQEDLRGETQYF. Here the CDR3 DNA reads TGTGCCAGCAGCTTGCAAGAGGACCTTCGAGGGGAGACCCAGTACTTC.

This clonotype was recorded at least ten times. J is TRBJ1-6 and V is TRBV27; tentative D call: TRBD1 (5 bases). CDR3 length: 19 amino acids. The V gene's germline CDR1 is MNHEY and CDR2 SMNVEV (reference sequence). The V gene lost 7 bases and the J gene lost 1 base, with 23 bases spanning the gap. The CDR3 nucleotides are TGTGCCAGCACTCTGTCGGGGTTGGCAGGGAGGTCCTATAATTCACCCCTCCACTTT. Amino acid sequence: CASTLSGLAGRSYNSPLHF.

The chain has TRBV18 and TRBJ1-1; no firm D call. The V gene's germline CDR1 is KGHSH and CDR2 LQKENI. This CDR3 has 16 residues. With 3 bases removed from V and 9 bases from J, the gap between germline ends came to 23 bases. DNA of the CDR3: TGTGCCAGCTCACCTCCGGCGCAATCAAATAGAGGAAAAGCTTTCTTT. Translated: CASSPPAQSNRGKAFF.

This clonotype was seen ten or more times. V gene TRBV24-1 combines with J gene TRBJ2-6; D not resolved. Trimming pared 2 bases from V and 4 bases from J, leaving 8 bases between. This CDR3 has 15 residues. Germline values: CDR1 KGHDR, CDR2 SFDVKD. Here the CDR3 reads CATSDYGSGANVLTF. DNA of the CDR3: TGTGCCACCAGTGATTATGGTTCGGGGGCCAACGTCCTGACTTTC.

The rearrangement joins TRBV10-3 to TRBJ2-2; D remains unclear. The CDR3 runs to 13 residues. The V gene lost 8 bases and the J gene lost 0 bases, with 7 bases spanning the gap. Germline-derived CDR1 and CDR2 are ENHRY and SYGVKD. The CDR3 here is CAIGSANTGELFF. CDR3 bases: TGTGCCATCGGCAGCGCGAACACCGGGGAGCTGTTTTTT.

This clonotype was recorded at least ten times. The chain links TRBV7-9 to TRBJ2-7, with 12 bases matching TRBD2. The V and J ends lost 6 bases and 4 bases, in that order; junction bases with no gene match: 7. CDR3 size: 15 residues. CDR1 SEHNR and CDR2 FQNEAQ come from the germline V gene (reference sequence). The CDR3 region has the DNA TGTGCCAGCAGTTTTACTAGCGGGAGGTCTTACGAGCAGTACTTC. This translates into CASSFTSGRSYEQYF.

As for this clonotype: This may stem from a read error, because a much larger clone lies one nucleotide away. The conserved final phenylalanine or tryptophan is absent from the CDR3, which likely points to a read error. The rearrangement links TRBV5-1 to TRBJ2-3; no clear D. V was pared by 3 bases and J by 11 bases, with 10 bases between. CDR1 and CDR2 (germline): SGHRS, YFSETQ. This CDR3 has 11 residues. The CDR3 region has the DNA TGCGCCAGCAGCTCACTATGGGAGCAGTATTCT. Protein product: CASSSLWEQYS.

By share, this clonotype ranks as medium-sized. V is TRBV7-2 and J is TRBJ2-7, with 7 positions matching TRBD2. The CDR3 runs to 12 residues. The V segment lost 3 bases and the J segment 4 bases; nucleotides outside the gene matches: 0. CDR1 is SGHTA, CDR2 FQGNSA, per germline. CDR3 sequence (DNA): TGTGCCAGCAGCTTGCGGGGGTACGAGCAGTACTTC. Protein sequence: CASSLRGYEQYF.

The chain has TRBV5-1 and TRBJ1-1; D is perhaps TRBD1 (6 bases). This CDR3 contains 13 residues. Looked up from germline, CDR1 is SGHRS and CDR2 is YFSETQ. V was clipped by 0 bases and J by 5 bases, with 8 bases between them. The CDR3 is CASSLAGTTEAFF. Written as DNA, the CDR3 is TGCGCCAGCAGCTTGGCCGGGACAACTGAAGCTTTCTTT.

This clonotype is classed as medium-sized. The V and J genes are TRBV27 and TRBJ2-1, with 10 bases fitting TRBD2. CDR1 and CDR2 (germline): MNHEY, SMNVEV (reference sequence). Trimming at V came to 5 bases and at J to 4 bases, leaving 8 bases not matched to a gene. The CDR3 totals 16 residues. The CDR3 protein is CASSRKLAGSYNEQFF. The CDR3 DNA follows: TGTGCCAGCAGTCGGAAACTAGCGGGGAGTTACAATGAGCAGTTCTTC.

V and J are TRBV28 and TRBJ1-2; no reliable D call. V was clipped by 4 bases and J by 4 bases, with 16 bases between them. The CDR3 covers 15 residues. Germline values: CDR1 MDHEN, CDR2 SYDVKM. The CDR3 loop reads CASSSGSGGGYGYTF. CDR3 bases: TGTGCCAGCAGTTCCGGGAGTGGCGGAGGCTATGGCTACACCTTC.

This chain connects TRBV12-3 or TRBV12-4 to TRBJ1-3, with TRBD1 matching 7 bases. V dropped 6 bases and J dropped 4; count of bases not matched to a gene: 6. The CDR3 extends over 14 amino acids. This CDR3 reads CASRADREGNTIYF. The CDR3 DNA reads as TGTGCCAGCAGGGCCGACAGGGAGGGAAACACCATATATTTT.

Judged by abundance, this clonotype is medium-sized. The rearrangement joins TRBV10-2 to TRBJ1-4; D is possibly TRBD1 (6 bases). The CDR3 has 16 amino acids. Trimming shortened V by 5 bases and J by 1 base, and 14 bases separated the two germline ends. Germline-derived CDR1 and CDR2 are WSHSY and SAAADI. The CDR3 DNA is TGCGCCAGCAGTTCGGACAGCTCCCGAACTAATGAAAAACTGTTTTTT. Residues: CASSSDSSRTNEKLFF.

In its sample, this clonotype was seen many times. The chain is built from TRBV13 and TRBJ2-5, with a weak D call TRBD2 (6 bases). Per the germline V gene, CDR1 is PRHDT and CDR2 is FYEKMQ (reference sequence). The CDR3 length is 15 residues. The germline V and J ends were trimmed by 6 bases and 3 bases, with 17 bases remaining between them. CDR3 residues: CASRQVGRGEETQYF. CDR3 bases: TGTGCCAGCAGACAGGTCGGGCGGGGCGAAGAGACCCAGTACTTC.

This clonotype has a count of ten or more. V gene TRBV3-1 combines with J gene TRBJ1-1; D gene unclear. CDR3 length equals 11 residues. Looked up from germline, CDR1 is LGHDT and CDR2 is YNNKEL (reference sequence). Trimming pared 6 bases from V and 5 bases from J, leaving 7 bases between. In DNA, the CDR3 is TGTGCCAGCAGGGGAGGAACTGAAGCTTTCTTT. Its translation is CASRGGTEAFF.

The chain recombines TRBV27 with TRBJ2-7, with 8 bases identical to TRBD1. V trimming: 5 bases; J trimming: 5 bases; junction bases outside the gene matches: 8. This CDR3 spans 14 amino acids. Germline CDR1 is MNHEY and CDR2 is SMNVEV (reference sequence). CDR3 region: CASSAQGAQHEQYF. The CDR3 DNA follows: TGTGCCAGCAGTGCGCAGGGGGCGCAACACGAGCAGTACTTC.

This clonotype was recorded a few times. The V and J genes are TRBV28 and TRBJ2-6; no clear D gene. The CDR3 loop spans 14 amino acids. The germline V and J ends were trimmed by 3 bases and 2 bases, with 5 bases remaining between them. Per germline, CDR1 MDHEN and CDR2 SYDVKM. CDR3 sequence: CASSLSAGANVLTF. The CDR3 DNA sequence: TGTGCCAGCAGTTTGAGTGCTGGGGCCAACGTCCTGACTTTC.

This clonotype is a singleton in its sample. The chain joins TRBV10-1 to TRBJ2-2, with D perhaps assigned TRBD1 or TRBD2 (6 bases each). Germline V gene data show CDR1 as WNHNN and CDR2 as SYGVQD (reference sequence). The ends were cut back, 0 bases at V and 4 bases at J, with 18 bases in the middle. The CDR3 is made up of 18 amino acids. CDR3 protein: CASSESLGGRDLTGELFF. Here the CDR3 DNA reads TGCGCCAGCAGTGAGTCTCTCGGGGGCAGGGACCTCACCGGGGAGCTGTTTTTT.